What follows are 29 T cell receptor beta chains derived from one specimen sequenced in a study of cytotoxic CD8 clonotypes in ibrutinib-treated CLL. Method: immunoSEQ multiplex PCR; TCRdb's copy keeps in-frame clones and lacks some. This sample has 9,500 to 15,000 clones; around 68% occur once, and the top ten carry 25%. Material: PBMCs, obtained before ibrutinib treatment. Every receptor here comes from a human donor with chronic lymphocytic leukemia.

The chain uses TRBV6-5 and TRBJ2-7; perhaps D is TRBD1 or TRBD2 (5 bases each). V was clipped by 2 bases and J by 6 bases, with 17 bases between them. CDR1 MNHEY and CDR2 SVGAGI come from the germline V gene. The CDR3 has 15 residues. The CDR3 loop is CASSYAGLSQGEQYF. The CDR3 DNA reads as TGTGCCAGCAGTTACGCGGGCCTCTCGCAGGGCGAGCAGTACTTC.

This clone was picked up a small number of times. The rearrangement uses TRBV12-5 and TRBJ2-6; maybe TRBD1 (5 bases). Deletions cut 5 bases from V and 5 bases from J, with 22 bases between. This CDR3 contains 18 residues. Germline CDR1 and CDR2: LGHNT and FRNRAP. The CDR3 DNA reads as TGTGCTAGTGGTGTGCGACGTGCAGGACAAAGTCGGGCCAACGTCCTGACTTTC. It is translated as CASGVRRAGQSRANVLTF.

This clone was observed a handful of times. This sample includes further DNA sequences coding for the same CDR3. The V and J genes are TRBV9 and TRBJ2-7; 7 bases are a match to TRBD1. Germline V gives CDR1 SGDLS, CDR2 YYNGEE. CDR3 length: 13 residues. The trim removed 3 bases at V and 4 bases at J, leaving 4 bases unmatched. The CDR3, as DNA: TGTGCCAGCAGCGGACAGGGTGCGTACGAGCAGTACTTC. Translating it yields CASSGQGAYEQYF.

J is TRBJ2-1 and V is TRBV15, with D possibly TRBD1 on 5 matching bases. The CDR3 has 13 residues. Germline V gives CDR1 LNHNV, CDR2 YYDKDF (reference sequence). Trimming pared 5 bases from V and 8 bases from J, leaving 13 bases between. The CDR3 DNA is TGTGCCACCAGCTCCCGGTCCAGGGATGAGCAGTTCTTC. It yields the protein CATSSRSRDEQFF.

The gene calls are TRBV7-9 and TRBJ1-2, with TRBD1 identical over 11 bases. V lost 5 bases and J lost 6; bases outside the gene matches: 8. The CDR3 loop spans 15 amino acids. Germline CDR1 is SEHNR and CDR2 is FQNEAQ (reference sequence). The CDR3 DNA reads as TGTGCCAGCAGCACCTGGACAGGGGGCGCGGATGGCTACACCTTC. It encodes CASSTWTGGADGYTF.

The chain uses TRBV5-1 and TRBJ1-5; D uncertain. Trimming stripped 0 bases from V and 3 bases from J, with 7 bases between. Per the germline V gene, CDR1 is SGHRS and CDR2 is YFSETQ. CDR3 size: 14 residues. The CDR3: CASSLGGNNQPQHF. CDR3 sequence (DNA): TGCGCCAGCAGCTTGGGTGGGAACAATCAGCCCCAGCATTTT.

The chain is built from TRBV5-4 and TRBJ1-2; 7 bases map to TRBD1. Germline CDR1 SGHNT, CDR2 YYREEE (reference sequence). Trimming removed 4 bases from V and 6 bases from J; junction bases left unmatched: 12. The CDR3 is made up of 15 amino acids. The CDR3 sequence is CASSGANRGWDGYTF. As DNA, the CDR3 is TGTGCCAGCAGCGGGGCGAACAGGGGATGGGATGGCTACACCTTC.

The chain's CDR3 is CASRPPFRGTEAFF. CDR3 nucleotide sequence: TGTGCCAGCAGGCCCCCTTTCCGAGGCACTGAAGCTTTCTTT. The chain uses TRBV11-2 and TRBJ1-1, with D hard to call. V lost 6 bases and J lost 4, with 15 bases in between. The CDR3 runs 14 residues. Germline CDR1 and CDR2: SGHAT and FQNNGV.

This clone was counted once. This chain joins TRBV27 and TRBJ2-1; D is unresolved. Per germline, CDR1 MNHEY and CDR2 SMNVEV (reference sequence). The CDR3 is 16 residues long. The V gene lost 0 bases and the J gene lost 5 bases, with 14 bases spanning the gap. CDR3 protein: CASSLSFGDWDNEQFF. The CDR3 DNA is TGTGCCAGCAGTTTATCGTTTGGGGATTGGGACAATGAGCAGTTCTTC.

V is TRBV5-1 and J is TRBJ1-4, with TRBD1 matching 7 bases. CDR3 length equals 17 residues. After removal of 0 bases from V and 6 bases from J, the junction contained 11 bases not matched to a gene. Germline V gives CDR1 SGHRS, CDR2 YFSETQ. CDR3 protein: CASSLGPVGQTYEKLFF. The CDR3 DNA sequence: TGCGCCAGCAGCTTGGGGCCGGTGGGACAGACTTATGAAAAACTGTTTTTT. Looking up the rest from reference TRBV5-1 and TRBJ1-4 gives the full variable domain: KAGVTQTPRYLIKTRGQQVTLSCSPISGHRSVSWYQQTPGQGLQFLFEYFSETQRNKGNFPGRFSGRQFSNSRSEMNVSTLELGDSALYLCASSLGPVGQTYEKLFFGSGTQLSVL.

A few counts support this clone. The junction does not match germline at one end; this may be a read error. J is TRBJ1-2 and V is TRBV10-2; the D is unclear. Germline CDR1 and CDR2: WSHSY and SAAADI. This CDR3 comprises 14 residues. In nucleotides, the CDR3 is TGCGCCAGCAGTGAGTCGACGGTGTTCGGGTCCGTCCGCTTC. This translates into CASSESTVFGSVRF.

This sequence joins TRBV5-6 and TRBJ2-1, with 10 bases fitting TRBD1. Trimming cost V 4 bases and J 8 bases; bases outside gene matches: 6. The germline V gene has CDR1 SGHDT and CDR2 YYEEEE. CDR3 length equals 14 residues. The CDR3: CASSPAGQGYEQFF. CDR3 bases: TGTGCCAGCAGCCCGGCGGGACAGGGGTATGAGCAGTTCTTC.

The V gene is TRBV28, the J gene TRBJ2-4, with TRBD2 matching over 9 bases. The germline V gene has CDR1 MDHEN and CDR2 SYDVKM. V lost 2 bases to trimming and J lost 4 bases; unmatched junction nucleotides: 3. The CDR3 sequence is 15 residues long. The DNA of the CDR3 is TGTGCCAGCAGTTTAGCGGGGGGGCGAAAAAACATTCAGTACTTC. Its protein product is CASSLAGGRKNIQYF.

V is TRBV30 and J is TRBJ2-7; D is unresolved. Trimming took 2 bases from V and 4 from J, leaving 6 bases between them. Germline V lookup: CDR1 GTSNPN, CDR2 SVGIG (reference sequence). The CDR3 has 11 residues. In DNA form, the CDR3 reads TGTGCCTGGAGTTCACAGTACGAGCAGTACTTC. Amino acids: CAWSSQYEQYF.

The rearrangement joins TRBV15 to TRBJ2-3; weak D call: TRBD1 (8 bases). Per the germline V gene, CDR1 is LNHNV and CDR2 is YYDKDF (reference sequence). V dropped 4 bases and J dropped 4 bases, with 15 bases sitting between them. This CDR3 has 15 amino acids. This CDR3 is CATSKRTGRADTQYF. The CDR3 DNA reads TGTGCCACCAGCAAGCGGACAGGGAGGGCAGATACGCAGTATTTT.

The rearrangement joins TRBV29-1 to TRBJ2-5, with 14 bases identical to TRBD2. CDR3 size: 15 residues. The junction had 4 bases not matched to a gene; V was cut back by 6 bases and J by 1 base. CDR1 is SQVTM, CDR2 ANQGSEA, per germline. The CDR3 sequence: CSVGTSGGVQETQYF. CDR3 DNA: TGCAGCGTCGGGACTAGCGGGGGAGTCCAAGAGACCCAGTACTTC. The entire variable domain, with the rest obtained from reference TRBV29-1 and TRBJ2-5, is as follows: SAVISQKPSRDICQRGTSLTIQCQVDSQVTMMFWYRQQPGQSLTLIATANQGSEATYESGFVIDKFPISRPNLTFSTLTVSNMSPEDSSIYLCSVGTSGGVQETQYFGPGTRLLVL.

The rearrangement uses TRBV7-2 and TRBJ1-5; 8 bases are shared with TRBD1. Germline CDR1 reads SGHTA; CDR2 reads FQGNSA. The junction had 8 bases not matched to a gene; V was cut back by 5 bases and J by 2 bases. The CDR3 totals 16 residues. CDR3 sequence (DNA): TGTGCCAGCAGCCCGACAGGGGCAATTGGCAATCAGCCCCAGCATTTT. As protein: CASSPTGAIGNQPQHF.

The rearrangement links TRBV6-1 to TRBJ1-5; the match to TRBD1 covers 9 bases. V dropped 3 bases and J dropped 6; count of bases not matched to a gene: 6. This CDR3 has 15 residues. Germline V gene sequence: CDR1 MNHNS, CDR2 SASEGT. The chain's CDR3 is CASSESGTGRQPQHF. In nucleotides, the CDR3 is TGTGCCAGCAGTGAGTCCGGGACAGGGCGTCAGCCCCAGCATTTT.

The genes are TRBV19 and TRBJ1-5; D is possibly TRBD1 (6 bases). From germline, CDR1 is LNHDA and CDR2 SQIVND (reference sequence). The CDR3 length is 16 residues. V was pared by 4 bases and J by 0 bases, with 13 bases between. CDR3 in amino acids: CASSRGQPNSNQPQHF. The CDR3 DNA is TGTGCCAGTAGTAGAGGACAGCCAAATAGCAATCAGCCCCAGCATTTT.

The rearrangement joins TRBV19 to TRBJ2-7; TRBD2 agrees at 9 bases. The CDR3 covers 15 residues. Germline loops: CDR1 LNHDA, CDR2 SQIVND (reference sequence). Losses at the gene ends were 5 bases for V and 3 bases for J; bases not matched to a gene: 8. In DNA, the CDR3 is TGTGCCAGTAGTCCCTCGAGCGGGGGGAACTACGAGCAGTACTTC. Translated, it gives CASSPSSGGNYEQYF.

V usage is TRBV7-2 and J usage is TRBJ2-5; TRBD2 agrees at 7 bases. Per germline, CDR1 SGHTA and CDR2 FQGNSA. The CDR3 contains 14 residues. V was clipped by 5 bases and J by 5 bases; unmatched bases: 8. CDR3: CASSEPGGWETQYF. DNA for the CDR3: TGTGCCAGCAGCGAACCCGGGGGGTGGGAGACCCAGTACTTC.

V usage is TRBV28 and J usage is TRBJ1-2; D uncertain. From germline, CDR1 is MDHEN and CDR2 SYDVKM. CDR3 size: 12 residues. V lost 4 bases and J lost 4, with 7 bases in between. CDR3 sequence: CASSSQTYGYTF. The CDR3 nucleotides are TGTGCCAGCAGTTCCCAGACCTATGGCTACACCTTC.

This chain links TRBV4-1 with TRBJ1-1, with TRBD1 matching over 10 bases. Unmatched junction bases numbered 3, after V lost 4 bases and J lost 4 bases. Per the germline V gene, CDR1 is MGHRA and CDR2 is YSYEKL. The CDR3 has 14 amino acids. In DNA, the CDR3 is TGCGCCAGCAGCCGCGGGACAGGGGTCACTGAAGCTTTCTTT. It codes for CASSRGTGVTEAFF.

A single count supports this clone. The chain recombines TRBV7-2 with TRBJ2-7; a weak D match, TRBD2 (5 bases). This CDR3 region has 15 residues. Germline V gene sequence: CDR1 SGHTA, CDR2 FQGNSA. V was shortened by 4 bases and J by 0 bases, with 13 bases between the two germline ends. CDR3 loop: CASSWALGGSYEQYF. CDR3 nucleotides: TGTGCCAGCAGCTGGGCCCTCGGAGGCTCCTACGAGCAGTACTTC. The variable domain in full, completed from reference TRBV7-2 and TRBJ2-7, reads GAGVSQSPSNKVTEKGKDVELRCDPISGHTALYWYRQSLGQGLEFLIYFQGNSAPDKSGLPSDRFSAERTGGSVSTLTIQRTQQEDSAVYLCASSWALGGSYEQYFGPGTRLTVT.

The CDR3 coding sequence is TGCGCCAGCAGCTTGGGAGGACAGGGGTACACAGATACGCAGTATTTT. It codes for CASSLGGQGYTDTQYF. This chain connects TRBV5-1 to TRBJ2-3, with TRBD1 matching over 9 bases. Germline V CDR1 and CDR2: SGHRS, YFSETQ. With 0 bases clipped from V and 2 bases from J, the junction kept 4 bases outside the gene matches. This CDR3 has 16 amino acids.

The V gene is TRBV18, the J gene TRBJ2-1; 9 bases align to TRBD1. V shed 3 bases, J shed 3 bases, and the junction held 3 bases outside the gene matches. The CDR3 is 15 residues long. CDR1 is KGHSH and CDR2 is LQKENI in the germline V gene. The CDR3 reads CASSPGTGIYNEQFF. CDR3 in DNA: TGTGCCAGCTCACCCGGGACAGGGATCTACAATGAGCAGTTCTTC.

The chain joins TRBV7-8 to TRBJ2-1; D is perhaps TRBD2 (6 bases). This CDR3 spans 16 amino acids. Germline-derived CDR1 and CDR2 are SGHVS and FQNEAQ. Trimming removed 5 bases at V and 4 bases at J, with 18 bases between. Here the CDR3 reads CASSQTGGGWYNEQFF. The CDR3 region has the DNA TGTGCCAGCAGCCAAACCGGAGGAGGGTGGTACAATGAGCAGTTCTTC.

The chain uses TRBV6-6 and TRBJ1-2; D remains ambiguous. The V gene lost 6 bases and the J gene lost 7 bases, with 18 bases spanning the gap. Germline values: CDR1 MNHNY, CDR2 SVGAGI (reference sequence). The CDR3 spans 14 residues. CDR3 coding DNA: TGTGCCAGCAGACCTGACGGACTAACTATTGGCTACACCTTC. Translation: CASRPDGLTIGYTF.

This clone was observed a few times. This chain joins TRBV9 and TRBJ1-2; a weak D match, TRBD1 (5 bases). Germline values: CDR1 SGDLS, CDR2 YYNGEE. The CDR3 contains 14 residues. The V gene lost 6 bases and the J gene lost 0 bases, with 12 bases spanning the gap. The CDR3 protein is CASTEDISNYGYTF. The CDR3 DNA follows: TGTGCCAGCACCGAGGACATCTCTAACTATGGCTACACCTTC.